Following are 5 T cell receptor beta chains from one sample sequenced in a study of HIV-infected patients and healthy controls (dated by TCRdb to between 2013 and 2015). Whole blood was used without fractionating the cells, so the repertoire represented all peripheral T cells without sorting. Preparation of the library involved 5' RACE. The sequencer listed for this sample is Illumina MiSeq. SuperScript III was used to reverse transcribe 500 ng RNA with primers targeting the alpha and beta constant regions. Separate alpha and beta chain libraries were made by chain-specific third strand synthesis with multiplexing indices. The public reads were reprocessed in TCRdb via fastp at Q25 and MiXCR, keeping in-frame beta chains. One record per CDR3 amino acid sequence lists the most common genes and DNA. The sample table records almost 25,000 distinct CDR3 sequences; roughly 7.9% of these occur just once. Of the sample, approximately 3.9% falls within the top ten clones.

Sample: blood. The receptors shown here come from an adult in good health.

The gene calls are TRBV7-2 and TRBJ2-6; no firm D call. Germline loops: CDR1 SGHTA, CDR2 FQGNSA. The V end was cut by 2 bases, the J end by 17 bases, with 16 bases between. This CDR3 spans 13 amino acids. CDR3 amino acids: CASSLQASNVLTF. Here the CDR3 DNA reads TGTGCCAGCAGCTTACAAGCCTCCAACGTTTTGACTTTC.

This clonotype was counted at least ten times. The chain couples TRBV28 to TRBJ1-5; D is undetermined. Germline V CDR1 and CDR2: MDHEN, SYDVKM. This CDR3 is built from 17 residues. V dropped 4 bases and J dropped 2 bases, with 18 bases sitting between them. CDR3 nucleotides: TGTGCCAGCAGTTCGACTTGGGTGGGATTTGGCAATCAGCCCCAGCATTTT. This codes for CASSSTWVGFGNQPQHF.

This clonotype has a count of ten or more. The V call is TRBV6-5, the J call TRBJ1-4; D is perhaps TRBD1 (6 bases). This CDR3 comprises 16 residues. The germline V gene has CDR1 MNHEY and CDR2 SVGAGI. V shed 3 bases and J shed 8 bases, with 19 bases lying between them. CDR3 sequence (DNA): TGTGCCAGCAGTTATGTTCGTGGCAGGGGAGGCGAAAAACTGTTTTTT. It is translated as CASSYVRGRGGEKLFF.

This clonotype was recorded at least ten times. This chain joins TRBV20-1 and TRBJ2-1; 7 bases map to TRBD1. This CDR3 has 16 amino acids. V shed 6 bases and J 5 bases; nucleotides not matched to a gene: 16. Germline CDR1 DFQATT, CDR2 SNEGSKA (reference sequence). The CDR3: CSAQREGAPRDNEQFF. The CDR3 DNA sequence: TGCAGTGCCCAAAGAGAGGGGGCACCCCGAGACAATGAGCAGTTCTTC.

In its sample, this clonotype was seen many times. The V call is TRBV5-1, the J call TRBJ1-1, with D perhaps TRBD1 (6 bases). The V and J ends lost 4 bases and 3 bases respectively, with 13 bases between them. This CDR3 has 14 residues. CDR1 is SGHRS and CDR2 is YFSETQ in the germline V gene. In DNA form, the CDR3 reads TGCGCCAGCAGCCTGGACAGCTCTCACACTGAAGCTTTCTTT. Amino acid sequence: CASSLDSSHTEAFF. Complete variable domain (other parts from reference TRBV5-1 and TRBJ1-1): KAGVTQTPRYLIKTRGQQVTLSCSPISGHRSVSWYQQTPGQGLQFLFEYFSETQRNKGNFPGRFSGRQFSNSRSEMNVSTLELGDSALYLCASSLDSSHTEAFFGQGTRLTVV.